This T cell receptor beta chain is from a study of blood T cell repertoires in COVID-19. Study details: Acute and convalescent COVID-19 specimens originated in the United States, Italy and Spain. The analysed material was cDNA or gDNA that came from T cells, B-cell-depleted T cells, or PBMCs.

In the original workflow: It was from reference gene primer amplification that nucleated cell counts were estimated. The protocol was immunoSEQ multiplex PCR, while the TCRdb copy is restricted to in-frame clones and leaves out a portion. The V and J calls and the clone size are those of that table, but D and trimming were determined from the DNA. This table holds 250,000 to 350,000 clones, 80% to 90% found once. The V gene's germline CDR1 is WSHSY and CDR2 SAAADI. The CDR3 length is 15 residues. Trimming cost V 5 bases and J 6 bases; bases outside gene matches: 6. Sequencing input: peripheral blood. The sequence derives from a man aged 25 to 40 with acute or convalescent COVID-19. This chain links TRBV10-2 with TRBJ2-1; 11 bases are shared with TRBD2. The CDR3 sequence is CASSSGTSGTNEQFF. In DNA form, the CDR3 reads TGCGCCAGCAGTTCCGGGACTAGCGGAACCAATGAGCAGTTCTTC.